These 22 T cell receptor beta chains came from one sample sequenced in a study of blood T cell repertoires in COVID-19. Sequencing used immunoSEQ multiplex PCR; TCRdb keeps in-frame clones, though not all of them. Of some 190,000 clones in the sample, 89% were seen once. Input material: PBMCs or T cells enriched from blood (not recorded which). Source of these receptors: a middle-aged woman with acute COVID-19.

The chain links TRBV11-3 to TRBJ1-2; no firm D call. The CDR3 is made up of 13 amino acids. V lost 1 base and J 3 bases, leaving 6 bases between the germline ends. Germline V gene sequence: CDR1 SGHNT, CDR2 YENEEA. The CDR3 region is CASSLAPDYGYTF. CDR3 sequence (DNA): TGTGCCAGCAGCTTAGCACCGGACTATGGCTACACCTTC.

V and J are TRBV12-3 or TRBV12-4 and TRBJ1-2; perhaps TRBD1 as D (5 bases). The CDR3 totals 12 residues. V dropped 7 bases and J dropped 4 bases, with 10 bases sitting between them. CDR3 sequence (DNA): TGTGCCAGCAAGGACGGGGGCTATGGCTACACCTTC. Translated, it gives CASKDGGYGYTF.

This chain links TRBV19 with TRBJ2-2, with 7 bases identical to TRBD2. J lost 1 base, V lost 3 bases, and 2 bases had no gene match. The CDR3 has 15 residues. CDR1 LNHDA and CDR2 SQIVND come from the germline V gene (reference sequence). Here the CDR3 reads CASSISGKNTGELFF. As DNA, the CDR3 is TGTGCCAGTAGTATCAGCGGGAAGAACACCGGGGAGCTGTTTTTT.

The chain couples TRBV7-9 to TRBJ2-5; D may be TRBD1 (5 bases). Germline CDR1 SEHNR, CDR2 FQNEAQ (reference sequence). V was shortened by 1 base and J by 5 bases, with 11 bases between the two germline ends. The CDR3 has 14 amino acids. Here the CDR3 DNA reads TGTGCCAGCAGCTTAGGGGGCGCAGGGGAGACCCAGTACTTC. It codes for CASSLGGAGETQYF.

This clone was seen once. The rearrangement uses TRBV5-1 and TRBJ2-3, with 8 nucleotides matching TRBD1. J gave up 5 bases and V 0 bases, and 8 bases lay outside the gene matches. Germline V gene sequence: CDR1 SGHRS, CDR2 YFSETQ. The length of the CDR3 is 16 residues. The CDR3 loop is CASSLVGSTGGDTQYF. In DNA form, the CDR3 reads TGCGCCAGCAGCTTGGTGGGATCAACAGGGGGAGATACGCAGTATTTT. The variable domain in full, with the rest retrieved from reference TRBV5-1 and TRBJ2-3, is KAGVTQTPRYLIKTRGQQVTLSCSPISGHRSVSWYQQTPGQGLQFLFEYFSETQRNKGNFPGRFSGRQFSNSRSEMNVSTLELGDSALYLCASSLVGSTGGDTQYFGPGTRLTVL.

The chain has TRBV12-5 and TRBJ1-1; D perhaps matches TRBD1 (6 bases). V dropped 3 bases and J dropped 5 bases, with 22 bases sitting between them. There are 17 residues in the CDR3. Germline CDR1 LGHNT, CDR2 FRNRAP. This chain's CDR3 is CASGFRTTDSEGTEAFF. CDR3 DNA: TGTGCTAGTGGTTTCCGGACGACGGACAGTGAGGGGACTGAAGCTTTCTTT.

The chain carries TRBV5-4 and TRBJ2-7, with TRBD1 matching 7 bases. J gave up 0 bases and V 0 bases, and 3 bases lay outside the gene matches. CDR3 length: 15 residues. Germline V gene data show CDR1 as SGHNT and CDR2 as YYREEE (reference sequence). CDR3 DNA sequence: TGTGCCAGCAGCTTGGAGGACAGGAGCTCCTACGAGCAGTACTTC. Translation: CASSLEDRSSYEQYF.

This clone was detected once. This chain links TRBV19 with TRBJ1-5, with 8 nucleotides matching TRBD1. The CDR3 covers 14 residues. The V and J ends lost 3 bases and 6 bases, in that order; junction bases with no gene match: 4. From germline, CDR1 is LNHDA and CDR2 SQIVND (reference sequence). The CDR3 DNA follows: TGTGCCAGTAGTATCAGCAGGGGGCGTCAGCCCCAGCATTTT. This codes for CASSISRGRQPQHF.

This chain joins TRBV5-1 and TRBJ1-4, with D unresolved. This CDR3 is built from 14 residues. Per the germline V gene, CDR1 is SGHRS and CDR2 is YFSETQ. Between the trimmed V and J ends, which lost 4 bases and 0 bases, there was a span of 7 bases. The CDR3 coding sequence is TGCGCCAGCAGCGCGGGGTCAACTAATGAAAAACTGTTTTTT. Its translation is CASSAGSTNEKLFF.

This rearrangement joins TRBV5-4 to TRBJ2-7, with D tentatively TRBD1 (5 bases). The CDR3 covers 12 residues. Trimming cost V 0 bases and J 7 bases, with 8 bases left between them. The germline CDR1 and CDR2 sequences are SGHNT and YYREEE (reference sequence). This CDR3 reads CASSLVGDEQYF. CDR3 bases: TGTGCCAGCAGCTTGGTAGGGGATGAGCAGTACTTC.

The chain recombines TRBV7-6 with TRBJ2-1; D is unclear. The CDR3 is made up of 15 amino acids. The ends were cut back, 1 base at V and 0 bases at J, with 7 bases in the middle. Germline values: CDR1 SGHVS, CDR2 FNYEAQ. CDR3 region: CASSLDIGSYNEQFF. CDR3 nucleotides: TGTGCCAGCAGCTTAGACATTGGCTCCTACAATGAGCAGTTCTTC.

This clone was observed a handful of times. The sample carries other DNA sequences with the same CDR3. This rearrangement joins TRBV7-9 to TRBJ2-7; D is unresolved. The V gene lost 4 bases and the J gene lost 4 bases, with 5 bases spanning the gap. Per germline, CDR1 SEHNR and CDR2 FQNEAQ (reference sequence). The CDR3 is made up of 11 amino acids. For the CDR3, the DNA is TGTGCCAGCAGCTCCAGGTACGAGCAGTACTTC. Protein product: CASSSRYEQYF.

The chain carries TRBV15 and TRBJ1-2; D is unclear. Germline assignment: CDR1 LNHNV and CDR2 YYDKDF (reference sequence). The ends were cut back, 1 base at V and 4 bases at J, with 13 bases in the middle. This CDR3 spans 15 amino acids. CDR3 DNA: TGTGCCACCAGCAGAGGTTCATCACAGTTCTATGGCTACACCTTC. Translated, it gives CATSRGSSQFYGYTF.

CDR3 in DNA: TGTGCCAGCAGCTTAGCGGGAGGGCCGAGGAGATACTACGAGCAGTACTTC. This sequence encodes CASSLAGGPRRYYEQYF. J is TRBJ2-7 and V is TRBV13; 8 bases match TRBD2. There are 17 residues in the CDR3. The V segment lost 1 base and the J segment 3 bases; nucleotides outside the gene matches: 11. CDR1 and CDR2 (germline): PRHDT, FYEKMQ (reference sequence).

The V call is TRBV30, the J call TRBJ2-4, with D possibly being TRBD2 (6 bases). CDR3 size: 15 residues. Germline CDR1 and CDR2: GTSNPN and SVGIG (reference sequence). Trimming cost V 3 bases and J 8 bases, with 20 bases left between them. CDR3 sequence (DNA): TGTGCCTGGAGCCGAGGAGGGGAAGGAGGATACATTCAGTACTTC. Its translation is CAWSRGGEGGYIQYF.

The table lists this clone with a count of one. This rearrangement joins TRBV2 to TRBJ2-1; D not certain. Trimming cost V 3 bases and J 8 bases, with 5 bases left between them. This CDR3 comprises 11 residues. Germline V gives CDR1 SNHLY, CDR2 FYNNEI. The CDR3 DNA is TGTGCCAGCAGTGACCCGGATGAGCAGTTCTTC. Protein: CASSDPDEQFF.

This chain connects TRBV9 to TRBJ2-3; the match to TRBD1 covers 8 bases. Germline assignment: CDR1 SGDLS and CDR2 YYNGEE. V shed 3 bases and J 4 bases; nucleotides not matched to a gene: 4. The CDR3 is 14 amino acids. The CDR3 DNA reads TGTGCCAGCAGCGACACAGGGGGACCAGATACGCAGTATTTT. Amino acids: CASSDTGGPDTQYF.

J is TRBJ1-1 and V is TRBV7-3, with 7 bases aligning to TRBD1. Germline trimming cut 4 bases from V and 3 bases from J; bases unmatched to any gene: 2. Germline CDR1 is SGHTA and CDR2 is FQGTGA. The CDR3 is made up of 13 amino acids. The DNA of the CDR3 is TGTGCCAGCAGCTCGCAGGGGGACACTGAAGCTTTCTTT. Encoded protein: CASSSQGDTEAFF. Complete variable domain (other parts from reference TRBV7-3 and TRBJ1-1): GAGVSQTPSNKVTEKGKYVELRCDPISGHTALYWYRQSLGQGPEFLIYFQGTGAADDSGLPNDRFFAVRPEGSVSTLKIQRTERGDSAVYLCASSSQGDTEAFFGQGTRLTVV.

The rearrangement uses TRBV21-1 and TRBJ2-2; whether TRBD1, the table's D call, matches the DNA was not checked. TRBV21-1 is labeled a pseudogene. The length of the CDR3 is 15 residues. In DNA, the CDR3 is TGTGCCAGCAGCACAGGACAGGGGAACACCGGGGAGCTGTTTTTT. This codes for CASSTGQGNTGELFF.

This clone appeared a few times. V usage is TRBV2 and J usage is TRBJ1-5; D not certain. Trimming left V 5 bases short and J 4 bases short, with 12 bases between. The CDR3 spans 14 residues. CDR1 SNHLY and CDR2 FYNNEI come from the germline V gene. The CDR3 DNA follows: TGTGCCAGCAGTCACAATACGAAAAATCAGCCCCAGCATTTT. It is translated as CASSHNTKNQPQHF. Together with reference TRBV2 and TRBJ1-5, the CDR3 gives the full variable domain: EPEVTQTPSHQVTQMGQEVILRCVPISNHLYFYWYRQILGQKVEFLVSFYNNEISEKSEIFDDQFSVERPDGSNFTLKIRSTKLEDSAMYFCASSHNTKNQPQHFGDGTRLSIL.

The table lists this clone with a count of one. V usage is TRBV9 and J usage is TRBJ2-7, with TRBD1 identical over 10 bases. The germline V gene encodes CDR1 SGDLS and CDR2 YYNGEE. This CDR3 has 15 residues. J was trimmed by 3 bases and V by 4 bases; bases with no gene match: 7. CDR3 sequence: CASSKGTGDFYEQYF. The CDR3 region has the DNA TGTGCCAGCAGCAAGGGGACAGGGGATTTCTACGAGCAGTACTTC.

The rearrangement joins TRBV7-8 to TRBJ2-7, with D possibly TRBD2 on 5 matching bases. The CDR3 runs 11 residues. Germline lookup yields CDR1 SGHVS and CDR2 FQNEAQ. Trimming took 3 bases from V and 7 from J, leaving 7 bases between them. The CDR3 DNA follows: TGTGCCAGCAGCTTGGAGGAAGAGCAGTACTTC. This codes for CASSLEEEQYF.